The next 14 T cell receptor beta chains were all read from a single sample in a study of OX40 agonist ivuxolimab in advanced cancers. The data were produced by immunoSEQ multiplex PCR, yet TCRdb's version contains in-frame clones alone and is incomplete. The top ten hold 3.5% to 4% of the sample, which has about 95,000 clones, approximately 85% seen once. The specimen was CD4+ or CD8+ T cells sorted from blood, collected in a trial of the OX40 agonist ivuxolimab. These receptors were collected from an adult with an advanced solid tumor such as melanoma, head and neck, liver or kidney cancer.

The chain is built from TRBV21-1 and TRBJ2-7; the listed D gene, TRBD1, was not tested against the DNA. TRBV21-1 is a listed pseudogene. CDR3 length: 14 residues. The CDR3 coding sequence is TGTGCCAGCAGCATACGGACAGGACCCTACGAGCAGTACTTC. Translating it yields CASSIRTGPYEQYF.

The CDR3, as DNA: TGTGCCAGCAGTTTACCGGGTATAATGAATTCACCCCTCCACTTT. This gives the protein CASSLPGIMNSPLHF. The V and J genes are TRBV28 and TRBJ1-6; D is unresolved. The CDR3 totals 15 residues. The germline V and J ends were trimmed by 2 bases and 7 bases, with 12 bases remaining between them. CDR1 is MDHEN, CDR2 SYDVKM, per germline. Drawing the rest from reference TRBV28 and TRBJ1-6, the complete variable domain is DVKVTQSSRYLVKRTGEKVFLECVQDMDHENMFWYRQDPGLGLRLIYFSYDVKMKEKGDIPEGYSVSREKKERFSLILESASTNQTSMYLCASSLPGIMNSPLHFGNGTRLTVT.

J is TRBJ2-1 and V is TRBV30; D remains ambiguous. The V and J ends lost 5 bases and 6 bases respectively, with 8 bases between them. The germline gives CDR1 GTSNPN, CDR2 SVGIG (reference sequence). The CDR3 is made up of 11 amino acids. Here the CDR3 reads CAWDWRNEQFF. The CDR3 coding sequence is TGTGCCTGGGACTGGCGCAATGAGCAGTTCTTC.

The CDR3 sequence is CASSVGQFNEQFF. DNA for the CDR3: TGTGCCAGCAGTGTCGGACAGTTCAATGAGCAGTTCTTC. The chain carries TRBV6-4 and TRBJ2-1, with D maybe TRBD1 (6 bases). The CDR3 extends over 13 amino acids. Trimming cost V 4 bases and J 6 bases, with 10 bases left between them. Per germline, CDR1 MRHNA and CDR2 SNTAGT.

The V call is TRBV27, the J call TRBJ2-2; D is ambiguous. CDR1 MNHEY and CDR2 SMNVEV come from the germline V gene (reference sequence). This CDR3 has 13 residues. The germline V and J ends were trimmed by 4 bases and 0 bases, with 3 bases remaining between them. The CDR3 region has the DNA TGTGCCAGCAGTTCAACGAACACCGGGGAGCTGTTTTTT. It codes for CASSSTNTGELFF.

CDR3 coding DNA: TGTGCCAGCAGCGGACTAGCGGGAGAGACCCAGTACTTC. Its translation is CASSGLAGETQYF. The genes are TRBV11-3 and TRBJ2-5; 11 nucleotides line up with TRBD2. This CDR3 has 13 residues. CDR1 and CDR2 from the germline V gene are SGHNT and YENEEA. V shed 5 bases, J shed 4 bases, and the junction held 0 bases outside the gene matches.

CDR3 sequence: CASSGASLDSYEQYF. The CDR3, as DNA: TGTGCCAGCAGTGGGGCATCTCTCGACTCCTACGAGCAGTACTTC. V is TRBV2 and J is TRBJ2-7, with D unresolved. Per the germline V gene, CDR1 is SNHLY and CDR2 is FYNNEI. V was pared by 4 bases and J by 0 bases, with 13 bases between. The CDR3 length is 15 residues. The whole variable domain, remainder taken from reference TRBV2 and TRBJ2-7, is EPEVTQTPSHQVTQMGQEVILRCVPISNHLYFYWYRQILGQKVEFLVSFYNNEISEKSEIFDDQFSVERPDGSNFTLKIRSTKLEDSAMYFCASSGASLDSYEQYFGPGTRLTVT.

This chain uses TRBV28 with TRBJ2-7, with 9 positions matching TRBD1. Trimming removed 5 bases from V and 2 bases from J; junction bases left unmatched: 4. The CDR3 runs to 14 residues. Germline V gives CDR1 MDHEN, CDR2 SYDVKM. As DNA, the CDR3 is TGTGCCAGCAGTCAAGGGACAGGGACCTACGAGCAGTACTTC. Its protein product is CASSQGTGTYEQYF.

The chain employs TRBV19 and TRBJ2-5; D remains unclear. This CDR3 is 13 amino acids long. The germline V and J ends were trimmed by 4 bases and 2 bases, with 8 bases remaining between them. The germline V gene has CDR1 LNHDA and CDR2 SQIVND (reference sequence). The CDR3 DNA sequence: TGTGCCAGTAGTAGTACTTCTCAAGAGACCCAGTACTTC. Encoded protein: CASSSTSQETQYF.

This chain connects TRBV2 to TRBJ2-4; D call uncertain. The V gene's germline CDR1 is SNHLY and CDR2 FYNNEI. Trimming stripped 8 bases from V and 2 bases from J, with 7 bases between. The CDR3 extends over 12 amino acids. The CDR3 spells CASGPTKNIQYF. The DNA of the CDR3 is TGTGCCAGCGGCCCAACCAAAAACATTCAGTACTTC.

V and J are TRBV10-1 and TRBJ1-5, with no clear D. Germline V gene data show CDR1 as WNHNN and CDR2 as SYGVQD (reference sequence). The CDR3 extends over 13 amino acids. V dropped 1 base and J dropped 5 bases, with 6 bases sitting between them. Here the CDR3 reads CASSEFGDQPQHF. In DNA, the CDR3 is TGCGCCAGCAGTGAGTTTGGCGATCAGCCCCAGCATTTT.

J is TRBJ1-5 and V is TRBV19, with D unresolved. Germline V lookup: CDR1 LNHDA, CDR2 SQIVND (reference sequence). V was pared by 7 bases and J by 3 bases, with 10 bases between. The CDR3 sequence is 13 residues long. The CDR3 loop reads CASIAGFNQPQHF. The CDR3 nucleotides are TGTGCCAGTATCGCAGGCTTCAATCAGCCCCAGCATTTT. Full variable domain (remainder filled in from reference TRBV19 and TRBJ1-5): DGGITQSPKYLFRKEGQNVTLSCEQNLNHDAMYWYRQDPGQGLRLIYYSQIVNDFQKGDIAEGYSVSREKKESFPLTVTSAQKNPTAFYLCASIAGFNQPQHFGDGTRLSIL.

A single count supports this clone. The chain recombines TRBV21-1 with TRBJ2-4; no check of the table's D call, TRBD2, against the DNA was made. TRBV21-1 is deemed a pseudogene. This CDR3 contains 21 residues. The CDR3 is CASSRTSRSGPNSVAKNIQYF. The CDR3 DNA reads TGTGCCAGCAGTAGGACTAGCCGAAGTGGTCCCAACTCCGTAGCCAAAAACATTCAGTACTTC.

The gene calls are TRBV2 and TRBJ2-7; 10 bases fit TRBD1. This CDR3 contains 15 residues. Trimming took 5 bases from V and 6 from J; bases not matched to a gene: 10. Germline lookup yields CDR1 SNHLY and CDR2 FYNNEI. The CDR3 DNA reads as TGTGCCAGCAGTTTAGGTGGGACAGGGGCAGGCGAGCAGTACTTC. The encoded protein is CASSLGGTGAGEQYF.